The rows below give T cell receptor beta chains drawn from one sample of a study of blood T cell repertoires in COVID-19. Profiling relied on immunoSEQ multiplex PCR, and the TCRdb table lists in-frame clones only, not all of them. The table has 140,000 to 150,000 clones, around 90% seen once. The specimen was peripheral blood. Every receptor here comes from a woman aged 45-59 years with acute or convalescent COVID-19. CDR3s include the opening cysteine and the closing phenylalanine or tryptophan. A D gene is named only where the DNA matches it firmly. Clone size is stated in some rows and not others, as once, few, many or a class when expanded.

D gene: .; J gene: TRBJ2-1; V gene: TRBV5-1; clone size: .; CDR3 protein: CASTTFLQHSRDNEQFF; CDR3 DNA: TGCGCCAGCACCACTTTTTTACAGCACTCTCGTGACAATGAGCAGTTCTTC
D gene: .; J gene: TRBJ1-2; V gene: TRBV10-3; clone size: .; CDR3 protein: CAISEWGDGYTF; CDR3 DNA: TGTGCCATCAGTGAGTGGGGGGATGGCTACACCTTC
D gene: .; J gene: TRBJ2-2; V gene: TRBV14; clone size: .; CDR3 protein: CASSQESPAGELFF; CDR3 DNA: TGTGCCAGCAGCCAAGAATCCCCGGCCGGGGAGCTGTTTTTT
D gene: .; J gene: TRBJ2-7; V gene: TRBV11-2; clone size: .; CDR3 protein: CASSLIGVRYEQYF; CDR3 DNA: TGTGCCAGCAGCTTAATAGGGGTAAGGTACGAGCAGTACTTC
D gene: TRBD1; J gene: TRBJ1-2; V gene: TRBV5-4; clone size: .; CDR3 protein: CASSQGQGNGYTF; CDR3 DNA: TGTGCCAGCAGCCAGGGACAGGGAAATGGCTACACCTTC
D gene: .; J gene: TRBJ1-2; V gene: TRBV19; clone size: .; CDR3 protein: CASKRQNYGYTF; CDR3 DNA: TGTGCCAGTAAGAGACAGAACTATGGCTACACCTTC
D gene: TRBD2; J gene: TRBJ2-7; V gene: TRBV27; clone size: .; CDR3 protein: CASSWGGGLVYEQYF; CDR3 DNA: TGTGCCAGCAGTTGGGGAGGGGGACTAGTTTACGAGCAGTACTTC
D gene: .; J gene: TRBJ2-7; V gene: TRBV30; clone size: .; CDR3 protein: CAWSLAGTTSYEQYF; CDR3 DNA: TGTGCCTGGAGTTTGGCCGGGACAACCTCCTACGAGCAGTACTTC
D gene: .; J gene: TRBJ1-3; V gene: TRBV5-1; clone size: once; CDR3 protein: CASSLESGTGNTIYF; CDR3 DNA: TGCGCCAGCAGCTTGGAGTCCGGGACTGGAAACACCATATATTTT
D gene: TRBD2; J gene: TRBJ2-5; V gene: TRBV12-5; clone size: .; CDR3 protein: CASGLAPGSREGLQETQYF; CDR3 DNA: TGTGCTAGTGGTTTGGCCCCCGGATCGCGGGAGGGCCTACAAGAGACCCAGTACTTC
D gene: .; J gene: TRBJ1-5; V gene: TRBV7-3; clone size: .; CDR3 protein: CASSFPNQPQHF; CDR3 DNA: TGTGCCAGCAGCTTCCCTAATCAGCCCCAGCATTTT
D gene: .; J gene: TRBJ1-2; V gene: TRBV7-8; clone size: .; CDR3 protein: CASSLAQGRDGYTF; CDR3 DNA: TGTGCCAGCAGCTTAGCACAGGGAAGGGATGGCTACACCTTC
D gene: .; J gene: TRBJ1-2; V gene: TRBV3-1/TRBV3-2; clone size: .; CDR3 protein: CASSPEPRAQGMSGYTF; CDR3 DNA: TGTGCCAGCAGCCCTGAGCCCCGGGCACAGGGTATGAGTGGCTACACCTTC
D gene: TRBD2; J gene: TRBJ2-1; V gene: TRBV3-1/TRBV3-2; clone size: .; CDR3 protein: CASSQAGLAGSSYNEQFF; CDR3 DNA: TGTGCCAGCAGCCAGGCGGGACTAGCGGGCAGCTCCTACAATGAGCAGTTCTTC
D gene: TRBD1; J gene: TRBJ1-5; V gene: TRBV6-5; clone size: .; CDR3 protein: CASGQGAGQPQHF; CDR3 DNA: TGTGCCAGCGGGCAGGGGGCCGGTCAGCCCCAGCATTTT
D gene: .; J gene: TRBJ1-5; V gene: TRBV30; clone size: .; CDR3 protein: CAWSVSRSNQPQHF; CDR3 DNA: TGTGCCTGGAGTGTTTCCAGAAGCAATCAGCCCCAGCATTTT
D gene: .; J gene: TRBJ2-7; V gene: TRBV7-9; clone size: .; CDR3 protein: CASSSRDTKDEQYF; CDR3 DNA: TGTGCCAGCAGCAGCCGGGACACGAAGGACGAGCAGTACTTC
D gene: TRBD2; J gene: TRBJ2-1; V gene: TRBV7-3; clone size: .; CDR3 protein: CASSLGTNNYNEQFF; CDR3 DNA: TGTGCCAGCAGCTTAGGGACTAATAACTACAATGAGCAGTTCTTC
D gene: .; J gene: TRBJ2-7; V gene: TRBV7-9; clone size: .; CDR3 protein: CASSLSGVYEQYF; CDR3 DNA: TGTGCCAGCAGCTTATCAGGGGTCTACGAGCAGTACTTC
D gene: .; J gene: TRBJ2-7; V gene: TRBV25-1; clone size: .; CDR3 protein: CATRTGGHGNEQYF; CDR3 DNA: TGTGCCACCCGGACGGGCGGGCACGGGAACGAGCAGTACTTC
D gene: .; J gene: TRBJ1-2; V gene: TRBV7-6; clone size: .; CDR3 protein: CASSLGTEDPNYGYTF; CDR3 DNA: TGTGCCAGCAGCTTAGGTACGGAGGACCCTAACTATGGCTACACCTTC
D gene: .; J gene: TRBJ1-5; V gene: TRBV2; clone size: .; CDR3 protein: CASSEWQGVEPQHF; CDR3 DNA: TGTGCCAGCAGTGAATGGCAGGGCGTCGAGCCCCAGCATTTT
D gene: TRBD1; J gene: TRBJ1-1; V gene: TRBV19; clone size: .; CDR3 protein: CASSARLDRGSTEAFF; CDR3 DNA: TGTGCCAGTAGTGCCCGCCTGGACAGGGGCAGCACTGAAGCTTTCTTT
D gene: TRBD1; J gene: TRBJ1-1; V gene: TRBV3-1/TRBV3-2; clone size: .; CDR3 protein: CASSQVDRATFF; CDR3 DNA: TGTGCCAGCAGCCAAGTGGACAGGGCGACTTTCTTT
D gene: TRBD2; J gene: TRBJ2-7; V gene: TRBV7-8; clone size: .; CDR3 protein: CASSLGASGANGDYEQYF; CDR3 DNA: TGTGCCAGCAGCTTAGGTGCTAGCGGGGCCAATGGGGACTACGAGCAGTACTTC
D gene: TRBD1; J gene: TRBJ1-2; V gene: TRBV7-8; clone size: few; CDR3 protein: CASSPAGTDEPYGYTF; CDR3 DNA: TGTGCCAGCAGCCCTGCCGGGACAGATGAGCCCTATGGCTACACCTTC
D gene: .; J gene: TRBJ1-1; V gene: TRBV6-5; clone size: .; CDR3 protein: CASFDRRTEAFF; CDR3 DNA: TGTGCCAGCTTCGACAGGCGCACTGAAGCTTTCTTT
D gene: .; J gene: TRBJ1-1; V gene: TRBV5-6; clone size: .; CDR3 protein: CASSFEGTEAFF; CDR3 DNA: TGTGCCAGCAGCTTTGAGGGAACTGAAGCTTTCTTT
D gene: TRBD1; J gene: TRBJ1-2; V gene: TRBV4-1; clone size: .; CDR3 protein: CASSQTRTGGGYTF; CDR3 DNA: TGCGCCAGCAGCCAAACAAGGACAGGGGGTGGCTACACCTTC
D gene: .; J gene: TRBJ2-3; V gene: TRBV10-1; clone size: once; CDR3 protein: CASTNTDTQYF; CDR3 DNA: TGCGCCAGCACCAACACAGATACGCAGTATTTT
D gene: .; J gene: TRBJ2-1; V gene: TRBV11-2; clone size: once; CDR3 protein: CASSLMGAGNEQFF; CDR3 DNA: TGTGCCAGCAGCTTAATGGGGGCGGGTAATGAGCAGTTCTTC
D gene: TRBD2; J gene: TRBJ2-1; V gene: TRBV5-1; clone size: .; CDR3 protein: CASSVLAGGSNEQFF; CDR3 DNA: TGCGCCAGCAGCGTTCTAGCGGGAGGGTCCAATGAGCAGTTCTTC
D gene: TRBD1; J gene: TRBJ2-7; V gene: TRBV5-4; clone size: .; CDR3 protein: CASSPGQGATYEQYF; CDR3 DNA: TGTGCCAGCAGCCCTGGGCAGGGGGCCACCTACGAGCAGTACTTC
D gene: TRBD2; J gene: TRBJ2-7; V gene: TRBV7-9; clone size: .; CDR3 protein: CASSLGSSGSYEQYF; CDR3 DNA: TGTGCCAGCAGCTTAGGATCTAGCGGTTCCTACGAGCAGTACTTC
D gene: .; J gene: TRBJ2-1; V gene: TRBV2; clone size: .; CDR3 protein: CASNPTGSSYNEQFF; CDR3 DNA: TGTGCCAGCAATCCGACAGGTAGCTCCTACAATGAGCAGTTCTTC
D gene: .; J gene: TRBJ2-2; V gene: TRBV19; clone size: .; CDR3 protein: CASSIGEIGTGELFF; CDR3 DNA: TGTGCCAGTAGTATAGGTGAGATTGGCACCGGGGAGCTGTTTTTT
D gene: TRBD1; J gene: TRBJ2-1; V gene: TRBV6-5; clone size: .; CDR3 protein: CASSPDRGSYNEQFF; CDR3 DNA: TGTGCCAGCAGTCCCGACAGGGGCTCCTACAATGAGCAGTTCTTC
D gene: TRBD1; J gene: TRBJ1-2; V gene: TRBV6-5; clone size: .; CDR3 protein: CASSRDSIYGYTF; CDR3 DNA: TGTGCCAGCAGCCGGGACAGCATATATGGCTACACCTTC
D gene: .; J gene: TRBJ1-2; V gene: TRBV19; clone size: .; CDR3 protein: CASSTLQGGPFNYGYTF; CDR3 DNA: TGTGCCAGTAGTACCCTCCAAGGGGGTCCTTTTAACTATGGCTACACCTTC
D gene: .; J gene: TRBJ2-7; V gene: TRBV7-6; clone size: .; CDR3 protein: CASSPPGIYYYEQYF; CDR3 DNA: TGTGCCAGCAGCCCACCAGGGATTTACTACTACGAGCAGTACTTC
D gene: .; J gene: TRBJ2-3; V gene: TRBV5-1; clone size: .; CDR3 protein: CASSSTRSMGTDTQYF; CDR3 DNA: TGCGCCAGCAGCTCTACCCGGAGTATGGGCACAGATACGCAGTATTTT
D gene: TRBD1; J gene: TRBJ2-3; V gene: TRBV10-1; clone size: .; CDR3 protein: CASSEQRQGARTDTQYF; CDR3 DNA: TGCGCCAGCAGTGAGCAGCGACAGGGGGCTCGCACAGATACGCAGTATTTT
D gene: TRBD1; J gene: TRBJ1-2; V gene: TRBV5-6; clone size: .; CDR3 protein: CASSLAMDRVNYGYTF; CDR3 DNA: TGTGCCAGCAGCTTGGCCATGGACAGGGTGAACTATGGCTACACCTTC
D gene: .; J gene: TRBJ2-2; V gene: TRBV5-1; clone size: .; CDR3 protein: CASKVTGTTGELFF; CDR3 DNA: TGCGCCAGCAAGGTCACAGGGACCACCGGGGAGCTGTTTTTT
D gene: .; J gene: TRBJ2-1; V gene: TRBV19; clone size: few; CDR3 protein: CASSIGLGSYNEQFF; CDR3 DNA: TGTGCCAGTAGTATTGGGCTTGGCTCCTACAATGAGCAGTTCTTC
D gene: TRBD1; J gene: TRBJ2-7; V gene: TRBV10-1; clone size: .; CDR3 protein: CASSPGTGYEQYF; CDR3 DNA: TGCGCCAGCAGCCCCGGGACAGGGTACGAGCAGTACTTC
D gene: TRBD1; J gene: TRBJ1-5; V gene: TRBV28; clone size: .; CDR3 protein: CASRVGQGYQPQHF; CDR3 DNA: TGTGCCAGCAGGGTTGGACAGGGCTATCAGCCCCAGCATTTT
D gene: .; J gene: TRBJ2-3; V gene: TRBV29-1; clone size: .; CDR3 protein: CSVEPTDTQYF; CDR3 DNA: TGCAGCGTTGAACCGACAGATACGCAGTATTTT
D gene: TRBD2; J gene: TRBJ2-7; V gene: TRBV19; clone size: once; CDR3 protein: CASSIGSGAYLYEQYF; CDR3 DNA: TGTGCCAGTAGTATAGGTAGCGGGGCCTATCTCTACGAGCAGTACTTC
D gene: .; J gene: TRBJ1-5; V gene: TRBV14; clone size: few; CDR3 protein: CASSQALSQPQHF; CDR3 DNA: TGTGCCAGCAGCCAAGCCCTCTCCCAGCCCCAGCATTTT
D gene: .; J gene: TRBJ2-5; V gene: TRBV20-1; clone size: .; CDR3 protein: CSAYNQETQYF; CDR3 DNA: TGCAGTGCTTACAACCAAGAGACCCAGTACTTC
D gene: TRBD1; J gene: TRBJ1-1; V gene: TRBV7-6; clone size: .; CDR3 protein: CASSLTGANTEAFF; CDR3 DNA: TGTGCCAGCAGCTTGACAGGGGCGAACACTGAAGCTTTCTTT
D gene: TRBD1; J gene: TRBJ2-5; V gene: TRBV7-6; clone size: .; CDR3 protein: CASSLGGGTGGLKTQYF; CDR3 DNA: TGTGCCAGCAGCTTAGGAGGCGGGACAGGGGGCTTAAAGACCCAGTACTTC
D gene: .; J gene: TRBJ1-1; V gene: TRBV6-5; clone size: few; CDR3 protein: CASSYSGFTEAFF; CDR3 DNA: TGTGCCAGCAGTTATTCGGGTTTTACTGAAGCTTTCTTT
D gene: .; J gene: TRBJ2-6; V gene: TRBV20-1; clone size: few; CDR3 protein: CSASQVSGANVLTF; CDR3 DNA: TGCAGTGCTAGTCAGGTGTCTGGGGCCAACGTCCTGACTTTC
D gene: .; J gene: TRBJ1-6; V gene: TRBV11-3; clone size: .; CDR3 protein: CASSLDRVSPLHF; CDR3 DNA: TGTGCCAGCAGCTTAGATCGGGTATCACCCCTCCACTTT
D gene: TRBD2; J gene: TRBJ2-3; V gene: TRBV11-2; clone size: few; CDR3 protein: CASSRMTSGGGNTQYF; CDR3 DNA: TGTGCCAGCAGCCGCATGACTAGCGGGGGAGGCAATACGCAGTATTTT
D gene: TRBD1; J gene: TRBJ1-6; V gene: TRBV10-3; clone size: .; CDR3 protein: CAISELTGALDSPLHF; CDR3 DNA: TGTGCCATCAGTGAGCTTACAGGGGCGCTGGATTCACCCCTCCACTTT
D gene: .; J gene: TRBJ2-7; V gene: TRBV5-6; clone size: .; CDR3 protein: CASSFPVVNEQYF; CDR3 DNA: TGTGCCAGCAGCTTCCCGGTTGTGAACGAGCAGTACTTC